Each of the 26 T cell receptor beta chains below was sequenced from the same sample in a study of graft-versus-host responses after intestinal transplantation. Profiling relied on immunoSEQ multiplex PCR, and the TCRdb table lists in-frame clones only, not all of them. This sample has under 7,000 clones, with 65% to 70% found just once. The authors processed graft tissue to release intraepithelial and lamina propria lymphocytes. The sequences come from ileum tissue, collected approximately 310 days after intestinal transplant. These receptor sequences come from a human patient who received an intestinal transplant, so some T cells may come from the graft donor.

V usage is TRBV28 and J usage is TRBJ2-1; D may be TRBD2 (6 bases). Germline values: CDR1 MDHEN, CDR2 SYDVKM. V shed 2 bases and J shed 2 bases, with 16 bases lying between them. This CDR3 spans 17 amino acids. CDR3 loop: CASSLPGIAEAYNEQFF. The CDR3 coding sequence is TGTGCCAGCAGTTTACCCGGGATAGCGGAGGCCTACAATGAGCAGTTCTTC.

The chain employs TRBV21-1 and TRBJ1-4. TRBV21-1 is flagged as a pseudogene. The CDR3 runs 11 residues. CDR3 sequence (DNA): TGTGCCAGCAGCAAAGCCATTGGGGGGGGATTT. Protein product: CASSKAIGGGF.

This chain connects TRBV5-1 to TRBJ2-1; D is ambiguous. CDR3 size: 13 residues. CDR1 and CDR2 from the germline V gene are SGHRS and YFSETQ. Trimming took off 3 bases at V and 5 bases at J, with 9 bases between the two ends. CDR3 nucleotide sequence: TGCGCCAGCAGCTATATAGGAAACAATGAGCAGTTCTTC. It codes for CASSYIGNNEQFF.

The chain links TRBV28 to TRBJ2-5, with 11 bases identical to TRBD2. Germline CDR1 MDHEN, CDR2 SYDVKM. The CDR3 spans 17 residues. The V and J ends lost 5 bases and 5 bases, in that order; junction bases with no gene match: 13. The CDR3 loop is CASSHLRTSGRPETQYF. The DNA for the CDR3 is TGTGCCAGCAGTCACCTGAGAACTAGCGGGAGACCGGAGACCCAGTACTTC.

This clone was counted a single time. The V call is TRBV9, the J call TRBJ2-7, with no clear D. The CDR3 is 14 residues long. Germline CDR1 SGDLS, CDR2 YYNGEE. Trimming shortened V by 2 bases and J by 1 base, and 10 bases separated the two germline ends. The CDR3 DNA is TGTGCCAGCAGCGTGGGAACTACTTCCTACGAGCAGTACTTC. Protein product: CASSVGTTSYEQYF.

The genes are TRBV4-3 and TRBJ2-7, with D uncertain. Germline V CDR1 and CDR2: LGHNA, YSLEER. This CDR3 contains 14 residues. The ends were cut back, 0 bases at V and 4 bases at J, with 10 bases in the middle. For the CDR3, the DNA is TGCGCCAGCAGCCAAGATGGCCTTTCATACGAGCAGTACTTC. Translation gives CASSQDGLSYEQYF.

This clone was detected a few times. Mismatch with germline at one junction end may stem from a read error. J is TRBJ1-2 and V is TRBV12-5; no definite D call. This CDR3 spans 13 amino acids. Germline V CDR1 and CDR2: LGHNT, FRNRAP. The CDR3 DNA reads as TGTGCTAGTGGGTTAGGGAGTTCTTATGCCTACACCTTC. It codes for CASGLGSSYAYTF.

V gene TRBV5-8 combines with J gene TRBJ2-1; 11 nucleotides align to TRBD2. The V gene end was trimmed by 3 bases and the J gene end by 5 bases; junction bases not matched to a gene: 10. The CDR3 length is 17 residues. Germline V gene lookup returns CDR1 SGHTS and CDR2 YDEGEE. CDR3 loop: CASSWHLLAGVDNEQFF. The CDR3 DNA sequence: TGTGCCAGCAGCTGGCACCTACTAGCGGGAGTAGACAATGAGCAGTTCTTC.

The V gene is TRBV18, the J gene TRBJ2-7; 8 bases match TRBD1. Trimming removed 2 bases from V and 3 bases from J; junction bases left unmatched: 3. Germline V gene data show CDR1 as KGHSH and CDR2 as LQKENI. This CDR3 is 14 amino acids long. The CDR3 sequence: CASSPAGGGYEQYF. CDR3 in DNA: TGTGCCAGCTCACCAGCAGGGGGCGGCTACGAGCAGTACTTC.

This clone was found a few times. V gene TRBV18 combines with J gene TRBJ2-5, with unresolved D. Germline V gives CDR1 KGHSH, CDR2 LQKENI. The CDR3 contains 12 residues. The V end was cut by 2 bases, the J end by 3 bases, with 4 bases between. The CDR3 region has the DNA TGTGCCAGCTCACCAGCTGAAGAGACCCAGTACTTC. This encodes CASSPAEETQYF.

This chain links TRBV28 with TRBJ2-3, with 10 bases that match TRBD2. The CDR3 runs 15 residues. The J segment lost 1 base and the V segment lost 2 bases, leaving 0 bases of the junction unmatched. Germline V CDR1 and CDR2: MDHEN, SYDVKM. The CDR3, as DNA: TGTGCCAGCAGTTTAACTAGCGGGGGCACAGATACGCAGTATTTT. This codes for CASSLTSGGTDTQYF.

This rearrangement joins TRBV10-3 to TRBJ2-3, with D unresolved. The CDR3 runs to 11 residues. Germline CDR1 reads ENHRY; CDR2 reads SYGVKD. Deletions cut 6 bases from V and 2 bases from J, with 3 bases between. CDR3 DNA: TGTGCCATCAGAAACACAGATACGCAGTATTTT. Protein product: CAIRNTDTQYF.

The J gene is TRBJ1-4, the V gene TRBV18, with a possible D match to TRBD1 (6 bases). V dropped 1 base and J dropped 3 bases, with 6 bases sitting between them. Looked up from germline, CDR1 is KGHSH and CDR2 is LQKENI. CDR3 length: 14 amino acids. CDR3 sequence: CASSPQGANEKLFF. Written as DNA, the CDR3 is TGTGCCAGCTCACCACAGGGGGCTAATGAAAAACTGTTTTTT.

The chain links TRBV7-1 to TRBJ1-2; D might be TRBD1 (6 bases). TRBV7-1 is an open reading frame, and its role is uncertain. Trimming pared 4 bases from V and 9 bases from J, leaving 24 bases between. The length of the CDR3 is 16 residues. The CDR3 sequence is CASSFTTDNRAVSYTF. In DNA form, the CDR3 reads TGTGCCAGCAGCTTCACAACCGACAACAGGGCCGTAAGCTACACCTTC.

In this sample, this clone is medium-sized (0.01 to 0.1%). The chain uses TRBV4-1 and TRBJ2-5; 15 bases are a match to TRBD2. The CDR3 length is 18 residues. V lost 3 bases to trimming and J lost 6 bases; unmatched junction nucleotides: 11. Germline V gene lookup returns CDR1 MGHRA and CDR2 YSYEKL. CDR3 DNA: TGCGCCAGCAGCCACCTTTGGACTAGCGGGAGGGCAATGAAGACCCAGTACTTC. Its translation is CASSHLWTSGRAMKTQYF.

The chain's CDR3 is CASRRDRGQGGELFF. The CDR3 region has the DNA TGTGCCAGCAGGAGGGACAGGGGGCAGGGCGGGGAGCTGTTTTTT. The chain joins TRBV2 to TRBJ2-2; 12 bases fit TRBD1. The germline V gene has CDR1 SNHLY and CDR2 FYNNEI. The CDR3 contains 15 residues. With V trimmed by 6 bases and J by 7 bases, 6 bases remained unmatched.

The chain is built from TRBV4-3 and TRBJ2-7, with TRBD2 matching 13 bases. Per germline, CDR1 LGHNA and CDR2 YSLEER. J lost 3 bases, V lost 3 bases, and 2 bases had no gene match. The CDR3 has 15 residues. For the CDR3, the DNA is TGCGCCAGCAGCCACCGACTAGCGGGAGGCTACGAGCAGTACTTC. Amino acid sequence: CASSHRLAGGYEQYF.

The chain links TRBV6-1 to TRBJ1-5; 11 bases fit TRBD1. The CDR3 is made up of 14 amino acids. V was pared by 7 bases and J by 7 bases, with 6 bases of the junction left unmatched. Germline CDR1 MNHNS, CDR2 SASEGT. The CDR3 bases are TGTGCCAGCATTGGGACAGGGGGAAGACAGCCCCAGCATTTT. Translation: CASIGTGGRQPQHF.

V and J are TRBV19 and TRBJ2-1; D gene unclear. CDR1 and CDR2 from the germline V gene are LNHDA and SQIVND (reference sequence). Trimming took 4 bases from V and 10 from J, leaving 8 bases between them. This CDR3 has 11 residues. The CDR3 spells CASSKYTEQFF. DNA for the CDR3: TGTGCCAGTAGTAAGTACACAGAGCAGTTCTTC.

The chain links TRBV14 to TRBJ2-7; D remains unclear. V dropped 1 base and J dropped 3 bases, with 4 bases sitting between them. CDR1 is SGHDN and CDR2 is FVKESK in the germline V gene. The CDR3 has 12 residues. The CDR3 here is CASSQVHYEQYF. CDR3 nucleotides: TGTGCCAGCAGCCAAGTTCACTACGAGCAGTACTTC.

This sequence joins TRBV19 and TRBJ1-5; no reliable D call. This CDR3 has 12 residues. V lost 1 base to trimming and J lost 5 bases, with 3 bases between them. Germline CDR1 reads LNHDA; CDR2 reads SQIVND (reference sequence). The CDR3 DNA follows: TGTGCCAGTAGTATAGGGCATCAGCCCCAGCATTTT. Protein product: CASSIGHQPQHF.

The V and J genes are TRBV30 and TRBJ1-2; D is possibly TRBD1 (5 bases). Between the trimmed V and J ends, which lost 1 base and 2 bases, there was a span of 5 bases. The CDR3 sequence is 12 residues long. From germline, CDR1 is GTSNPN and CDR2 SVGIG (reference sequence). CDR3 in amino acids: CAWSGQNYGYTF. CDR3 nucleotides: TGTGCCTGGAGTGGACAGAACTATGGCTACACCTTC.

The chain carries TRBV7-2 and TRBJ1-6, with a possible D match to TRBD1 (6 bases). The germline V gene has CDR1 SGHTA and CDR2 FQGNSA. Between the trimmed V and J ends, which lost 3 bases and 0 bases, there was a span of 12 bases. The CDR3 is made up of 17 amino acids. CDR3 sequence reads: CASSLDTGSSYNSPLHF. In DNA, the CDR3 is TGTGCCAGCAGCTTGGACACAGGGAGCTCCTATAATTCACCCCTCCACTTT.

This clone occurred a few times. J is TRBJ2-2 and V is TRBV10-3, with TRBD1 matching over 8 bases. In germline, CDR1 is ENHRY, CDR2 SYGVKD. The CDR3 length is 16 residues. V lost 0 bases to trimming and J lost 4 bases; unmatched junction nucleotides: 4. Written as DNA, the CDR3 is TGTGCCATCAGTGAGTCCCGGGACAGGCTCACCGGGGAGCTGTTTTTT. Translated: CAISESRDRLTGELFF.

This CDR3 is CASSLAYEQYF. CDR3 in DNA: TGTGCCAGCAGCTTAGCCTACGAGCAGTACTTC. J is TRBJ2-7 and V is TRBV11-2; D not certain. Germline V gives CDR1 SGHAT, CDR2 FQNNGV. V lost 1 base and J lost 2, with 0 bases in between. The CDR3 totals 11 residues.

This clone was observed a single time. CDR3 sequence reads: CASSLWTSHQPQHF. The CDR3 region has the DNA TGTGCCAGCAGCTTGTGGACATCACATCAGCCCCAGCATTTT. The chain joins TRBV5-6 to TRBJ1-5, with a tentative D call TRBD1 (5 bases). Germline assignment: CDR1 SGHDT and CDR2 YYEEEE. This CDR3 is built from 14 residues. V gave up 1 base and J gave up 5 bases, with 10 bases separating them.